The clone carrying this TCR beta chain has just a few counts. This sample stems from a study of cytomegalovirus exposure and HLA in healthy donors. Sequenced by immunoSEQ multiplex PCR; TCRdb stores in-frame clones only, minus some. The sample carries more than 95,000 clones, about 84% recorded once. This CDR3 region has 16 residues. In germline, CDR1 is MNHNY, CDR2 SVGAGI (reference sequence). V dropped 6 bases and J dropped 4 bases, with 16 bases sitting between them. The sample comprised PBMCs. This rearrangement joins TRBV6-6 to TRBJ2-6; perhaps TRBD2 as D (6 bases). The receptor comes from a man in his late teens or twenties in good health and CMV-seronegative. CDR3 bases: TGTGCCAGCAGCTCCAGCGGGTCGGGAGGGGCCAACGTCCTGACTTTC. It yields the protein CASSSSGSGGANVLTF.